A single sample gave rise to the 18 T cell receptor beta chains below, sequenced in a study of T cells in Graves' hyperthyroidism and ophthalmopathy. The investigators amplified TCR beta CDR3 regions from RNA transcripts. HTBI primers were the set used in a first-round RT-PCR of the TCR CDR3. TCRdb redid the calling of the multiplex PCR reads with MiXCR, one entry per CDR3 protein. The sample contains about 840,000 distinct CDR3 sequences, roughly 40% of which appear only once. Sequenced: blood. The receptor set was obtained from a young man with Graves' hyperthyroidism.

The chain links TRBV20-1 to TRBJ1-1; D is possibly TRBD1 (5 bases). Germline CDR1 and CDR2: DFQATT and SNEGSKA (reference sequence). CDR3 size: 13 residues. Deletions cut 6 bases from V and 6 bases from J, with 17 bases between. CDR3 sequence reads: CSAVRGGYAEAFF. The CDR3 nucleotides are TGCAGTGCGGTTCGGGGGGGGTATGCTGAAGCTTTCTTT.

On this clonotype: The limits of the CDR3 on the DNA are not certain, so only TCRdb's listed CDR3 is given. The rearrangement joins TRBV7-2 to TRBJ2-5; the D call in the table, TRBD2, was not verified against the DNA. The CDR3 contains 20 residues when both ends are counted. Germline V gene sequence: CDR1 SGHTA, CDR2 FQGNSA. The CDR3 loop reads CASSFYICSASRGAWETQYF.

This clonotype was recorded many times. The chain recombines TRBV2 with TRBJ1-6; D is perhaps TRBD1 (6 bases). This CDR3 has 15 residues. V lost 7 bases and J lost 7, with 17 bases in between. Germline V lookup: CDR1 SNHLY, CDR2 FYNNEI. CDR3: CASIIVGQPNSPLHF. CDR3 sequence (DNA): TGTGCCAGCATAATAGTCGGACAGCCAAATTCACCCCTCCACTTT.

With regard to this clonotype: A much larger clone differs from this one at a single base, so this may be a read error. V and J are TRBV24-1 and TRBJ2-7, with TRBD2 matching 9 bases. Germline values: CDR1 KGHDR, CDR2 SFDVKD. The CDR3 extends over 15 amino acids. The CDR3 loop is CATSDSGTSFYGQYF. CDR3 in DNA: TGTGCCACCAGTGATTCCGGGACTAGCTTCTACGGGCAGTACTTC.

V is TRBV19 and J is TRBJ1-1, with D tentatively TRBD1 (5 bases). V gave up 3 bases and J gave up 1 base, with 12 bases separating them. CDR3 length: 15 amino acids. The V gene's germline CDR1 is LNHDA and CDR2 SQIVND (reference sequence). The CDR3 DNA reads as TGTGCCAGTAGTATGGGGCCCGGGAAGAACACTGAAGCTTTCTTT. Translation: CASSMGPGKNTEAFF.

This clonotype was seen a few times. The rearrangement uses TRBV4-1 and TRBJ2-7; TRBD1 aligns across 7 bases. The J segment lost 0 bases and the V segment lost 0 bases, leaving 5 bases of the junction unmatched. Germline V gene lookup returns CDR1 MGHRA and CDR2 YSYEKL. This CDR3 comprises 16 residues. CDR3 sequence: CASSQEAGGFSYEQYF. The CDR3 nucleotides are TGCGCCAGCAGCCAAGAGGCAGGGGGATTCTCCTACGAGCAGTACTTC.

This sequence joins TRBV7-2 and TRBJ2-1; TRBD2 matches 10 bases. CDR3 length: 14 residues. Per germline, CDR1 SGHTA and CDR2 FQGNSA. Trimming at V came to 5 bases and at J to 5 bases, leaving 3 bases not matched to a gene. DNA of the CDR3: TGTGCCAGCAGCGAAGGACTAGCGGACAATGAGCAGTTCTTC. Protein: CASSEGLADNEQFF.

At least ten counts were recorded for this clonotype. This chain connects TRBV6-6 to TRBJ1-5; the D gene is possibly TRBD1 (5 bases). The ends were cut back, 7 bases at V and 7 bases at J, with 14 bases in the middle. CDR1 MNHNY and CDR2 SVGAGI come from the germline V gene (reference sequence). This CDR3 contains 13 residues. CDR3 amino acids: CASTLWRDQPQHF. The DNA of the CDR3 is TGTGCCAGCACCCTTTGGCGGGACCAGCCCCAGCATTTT.

The sample holds a few counts of this clonotype. The rearrangement joins TRBV9 to TRBJ1-2; D may be TRBD1 (5 bases). The CDR3 spans 15 residues. Trimming removed 0 bases at V and 8 bases at J, with 17 bases between. Germline lookup yields CDR1 SGDLS and CDR2 YYNGEE. The CDR3 bases are TGTGCCAGCAGCGTAGATATGGACGGGGCGAGAGGCTACACCTTC. Protein sequence: CASSVDMDGARGYTF. The complete variable domain, with remaining parts taken from reference TRBV9 and TRBJ1-2, reads DSGVTQTPKHLITATGQRVTLRCSPRSGDLSVYWYQQSLDQGLQFLIQYYNGEERAKGNILERFSAQQFPDLHSELNLSSLELGDSALYFCASSVDMDGARGYTFGSGTRLTVV.

The V call is TRBV25-1, the J call TRBJ2-7; D is undetermined. The V end was cut by 8 bases, the J end by 2 bases, with 10 bases between. This CDR3 is built from 12 residues. Germline V gene data show CDR1 as MGHDK and CDR2 as SYGVNS. CDR3 in amino acids: CASLPGTYEQYF. DNA for the CDR3: TGTGCCAGCCTACCGGGTACCTACGAGCAGTACTTC.

This clonotype was counted at least ten times. The gene calls are TRBV10-3 and TRBJ1-6, with a possible D match to TRBD1 (5 bases). CDR3 length: 15 amino acids. CDR1 and CDR2 (germline): ENHRY, SYGVKD. V lost 5 bases to trimming and J lost 10 bases, with 18 bases between them. The CDR3 sequence: CAISRGSGSNSPLHF. In DNA, the CDR3 is TGTGCCATCAGTCGGGGGTCGGGTTCTAACTCACCCCTCCACTTT.

The CDR3 nucleotides are TGCAGCGTTGAGGTCCCAGGGACAGGAGCCTACAATGAGCAGTACTTC. It codes for CSVEVPGTGAYNEQYF. The chain links TRBV29-1 to TRBJ2-7; 8 positions match TRBD1. The V and J ends lost 3 bases and 7 bases, in that order; junction bases with no gene match: 17. CDR1 is SQVTM and CDR2 is ANQGSEA in the germline V gene. This CDR3 has 16 amino acids.

At least ten counts were recorded for this clonotype. The chain has TRBV7-9 and TRBJ1-3; perhaps TRBD1 as D (6 bases). The ends were cut back, 4 bases at V and 0 bases at J, with 7 bases in the middle. The CDR3 runs to 14 residues. The germline V gene encodes CDR1 SEHNR and CDR2 FQNEAQ (reference sequence). The CDR3 protein is CASSSDSSGNTIYF. Here the CDR3 DNA reads TGTGCCAGCAGCTCGGACAGCTCTGGAAACACCATATATTTT.

The sample holds many counts of this clonotype. The rearrangement joins TRBV10-3 to TRBJ1-3; a possible D gene is TRBD1 (6 bases). This CDR3 has 15 amino acids. V lost 2 bases to trimming and J lost 0 bases, with 8 bases between them. From germline, CDR1 is ENHRY and CDR2 SYGVKD. CDR3 coding DNA: TGTGCCATCAGTGAGAGACAGGCCTCTGGAAACACCATATATTTT. Protein sequence: CAISERQASGNTIYF.

The table lists this clonotype with many counts. The chain couples TRBV15 to TRBJ1-6, with no clear D. Trimming shortened V by 3 bases and J by 5 bases, and 2 bases separated the two germline ends. This CDR3 has 12 residues. In germline, CDR1 is LNHNV, CDR2 YYDKDF (reference sequence). In DNA, the CDR3 is TGTGCCACCAGCAGCGATAATTCACCCCTCCACTTT. Translating it yields CATSSDNSPLHF.

The rearrangement uses TRBV6-4 and TRBJ1-6; D gene unclear. CDR1 and CDR2 from the germline V gene are MRHNA and SNTAGT. This CDR3 has 16 amino acids. Between the trimmed V and J ends, which lost 5 bases and 7 bases, there was a span of 18 bases. The CDR3 DNA is TGTGCCAGCAGTCTCCCCGTGGAGGGAGGGAATTCACCCCTCCACTTT. Its translation: CASSLPVEGGNSPLHF.

The CDR3 DNA sequence: TGTGCCAGCAGCCAAACAGGACTCCGCGGCTACACCTTC. Protein sequence: CASSQTGLRGYTF. The V call is TRBV2, the J call TRBJ1-2, with a possible D match to TRBD1 (5 bases). The CDR3 sequence is 13 residues long. V was trimmed by 6 bases and J by 8 bases, leaving 16 bases between them. From germline, CDR1 is SNHLY and CDR2 FYNNEI.

The chain combines TRBV2 with TRBJ1-5, with D maybe TRBD1 (6 bases). The germline CDR1 and CDR2 sequences are SNHLY and FYNNEI. This CDR3 is 14 amino acids long. The V gene lost 6 bases and the J gene lost 11 bases, with 20 bases spanning the gap. This chain's CDR3 is CASSVGGGVETQHF. The CDR3 nucleotides are TGTGCCAGCAGCGTAGGCGGGGGCGTGGAGACCCAGCATTTT.